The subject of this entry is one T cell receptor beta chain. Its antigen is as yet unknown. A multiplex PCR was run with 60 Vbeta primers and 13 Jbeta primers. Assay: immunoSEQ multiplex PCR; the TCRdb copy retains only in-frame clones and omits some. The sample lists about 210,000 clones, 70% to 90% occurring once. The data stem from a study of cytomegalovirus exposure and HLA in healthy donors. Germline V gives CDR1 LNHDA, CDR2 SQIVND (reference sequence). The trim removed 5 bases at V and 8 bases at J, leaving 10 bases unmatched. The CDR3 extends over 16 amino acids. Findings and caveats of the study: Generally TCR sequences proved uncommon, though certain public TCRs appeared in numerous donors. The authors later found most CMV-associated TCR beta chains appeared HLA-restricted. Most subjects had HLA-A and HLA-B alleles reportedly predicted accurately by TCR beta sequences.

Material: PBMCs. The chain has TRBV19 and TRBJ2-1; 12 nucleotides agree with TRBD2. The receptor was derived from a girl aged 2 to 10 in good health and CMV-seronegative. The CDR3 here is CASSPLAGGPFHEQFF. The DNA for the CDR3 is TGTGCCAGTAGTCCTCTAGCGGGAGGGCCGTTCCATGAGCAGTTCTTC.